The 23 T cell receptor beta chains below all came from one sample that was sequenced in a study of cytomegalovirus exposure and HLA in healthy donors. Primers: 60 Vbeta forward and 13 Jbeta reverse. Libraries were prepared by immunoSEQ multiplex PCR; TCRdb keeps only in-frame clonotypes and omits some of them. The sample consists of tens of thousands of clones, around 80% of them appearing once. Input material: PBMCs. Every receptor here comes from a man aged 40-49 years in good health and CMV-seronegative.

The V and J genes are TRBV18 and TRBJ1-1; tentative D call: TRBD1 (5 bases). This CDR3 spans 15 amino acids. Germline assignment: CDR1 KGHSH and CDR2 LQKENI. Trimming took 0 bases from V and 3 from J, leaving 11 bases between them. CDR3 sequence reads: CASSPPRGAYTEAFF. CDR3 sequence (DNA): TGTGCCAGCTCACCACCGCGTGGGGCTTACACTGAAGCTTTCTTT.

A single count supports this clone. The rearrangement uses TRBV29-1 and TRBJ1-3; D gene ambiguous. Per germline, CDR1 SQVTM and CDR2 ANQGSEA. There are 13 residues in the CDR3. V was clipped by 0 bases and J by 8 bases, with 11 bases between them. CDR3 region: CSVEDRRGYTIYF. DNA for the CDR3: TGCAGCGTTGAAGATAGACGCGGGTACACCATATATTTT.

This clone was recorded once. The chain recombines TRBV27 with TRBJ2-1, with a tentative D call TRBD2 (6 bases). Germline CDR1 is MNHEY and CDR2 is SMNVEV (reference sequence). This CDR3 contains 17 residues. With 4 bases removed from V and 4 bases from J, the gap between germline ends came to 20 bases. CDR3 bases: TGTGCCAGCAGTTCCATATCTGGAGGGAGGCTTTACAATGAGCAGTTCTTC. This translates into CASSSISGGRLYNEQFF.

The V call is TRBV9, the J call TRBJ2-1, with a tentative D call TRBD1 (5 bases). Trimming pared 0 bases from V and 7 bases from J, leaving 14 bases between. Germline values: CDR1 SGDLS, CDR2 YYNGEE. CDR3 length: 15 residues. DNA for the CDR3: TGTGCCAGCAGCGTAGGTGGGGCCCCGGTTAATGAGCAGTTCTTC. Protein: CASSVGGAPVNEQFF.

The V gene is TRBV4-2, the J gene TRBJ2-3, with D perhaps matching TRBD1 (6 bases). The V and J ends lost 2 bases and 6 bases respectively, with 15 bases between them. In germline, CDR1 is LGHNA, CDR2 YNFKEQ. The CDR3 loop spans 15 amino acids. The CDR3 sequence is CASSQTKSQGDTQYF. CDR3 DNA sequence: TGTGCCAGCAGCCAAACAAAATCCCAGGGGGATACGCAGTATTTT.

The chain links TRBV30 to TRBJ1-2; D remains ambiguous. Germline assignment: CDR1 GTSNPN and CDR2 SVGIG (reference sequence). Trimming took 5 bases from V and 2 from J, leaving 6 bases between them. This CDR3 comprises 11 residues. In nucleotides, the CDR3 is TGTGCCTGGGACACAAACTATGGCTACACCTTC. Translating gives CAWDTNYGYTF.

This clone showed up just a few times. The rearrangement joins TRBV21-1 to TRBJ1-6; TRBD1, the table's D call, was not compared with the DNA. TRBV21-1 is a pseudogene. The CDR3 is 16 residues long. The CDR3 spells CASSQTGQGQGSPLHF. The CDR3 nucleotides read TGTGCCAGCAGCCAGACGGGACAGGGACAAGGTTCACCCCTCCACTTT.

The chain couples TRBV27 to TRBJ1-6; D might be TRBD1 (5 bases). The CDR3 is 17 residues long. V gave up 6 bases and J gave up 8 bases, with 23 bases separating them. CDR1 MNHEY and CDR2 SMNVEV come from the germline V gene (reference sequence). This CDR3 reads CASSQAPGIISHSPLHF. The CDR3 nucleotides are TGTGCCAGCAGCCAAGCCCCAGGGATTATCTCCCATTCACCCCTCCACTTT.

This rearrangement joins TRBV10-3 to TRBJ2-1; 8 bases fit TRBD2. The CDR3 sequence is 14 residues long. The J segment lost 0 bases and the V segment lost 6 bases, leaving 1 base of the junction unmatched. Germline lookup yields CDR1 ENHRY and CDR2 SYGVKD. CDR3 nucleotides: TGTGCCATCAGGGGACTAGACTCCTACAATGAGCAGTTCTTC. Protein product: CAIRGLDSYNEQFF.

Only one count was recorded for this clone. The gene calls are TRBV5-1 and TRBJ1-1, with a tentative D call TRBD1 (5 bases). Trimming removed 4 bases from V and 1 base from J, with 11 bases in between. Germline assignment: CDR1 SGHRS and CDR2 YFSETQ. The CDR3 spans 14 residues. The CDR3 DNA reads TGCGCCAGCAGCCACTTAACAGGGAACACTGAAGCTTTCTTT. This gives the protein CASSHLTGNTEAFF.

V and J are TRBV2 and TRBJ1-5, with a weak D call TRBD1 (6 bases). V was clipped by 9 bases and J by 0 bases, with 12 bases between them. CDR1 is SNHLY and CDR2 is FYNNEI in the germline V gene. CDR3 length equals 14 residues. Here the CDR3 reads CARGGRDSNQPQHF. In DNA form, the CDR3 reads TGTGCCAGAGGGGGTAGGGATAGCAATCAGCCCCAGCATTTT.

This chain uses TRBV7-2 with TRBJ1-3, with unresolved D. The CDR3 covers 13 residues. V shed 3 bases and J shed 0 bases, with 3 bases lying between them. Germline loops: CDR1 SGHTA, CDR2 FQGNSA. The CDR3, as DNA: TGTGCCAGCAGCTTTATCTCTGGAAACACCATATATTTT. It yields the protein CASSFISGNTIYF.

This rearrangement joins TRBV27 to TRBJ1-5; D is ambiguous. CDR1 is MNHEY, CDR2 SMNVEV, per germline (reference sequence). The germline V and J ends were trimmed by 11 bases and 8 bases, with 10 bases remaining between them. The CDR3 has 10 residues. The CDR3 loop reads CAVGREPQHF. The CDR3 DNA is TGTGCCGTTGGGCGTGAGCCCCAGCATTTT.

This clone was counted a few times. V usage is TRBV19 and J usage is TRBJ1-4; D possibly corresponds to TRBD1 (6 bases). Germline V gene sequence: CDR1 LNHDA, CDR2 SQIVND (reference sequence). Trimming cost V 4 bases and J 3 bases, with 15 bases left between them. The CDR3 runs 16 residues. CDR3 sequence reads: CASSTGRTASNEKLFF. As DNA, the CDR3 is TGTGCCAGTAGTACTGGTCGGACAGCATCTAATGAAAAACTGTTTTTT. Complete variable domain (other parts from reference TRBV19 and TRBJ1-4): DGGITQSPKYLFRKEGQNVTLSCEQNLNHDAMYWYRQDPGQGLRLIYYSQIVNDFQKGDIAEGYSVSREKKESFPLTVTSAQKNPTAFYLCASSTGRTASNEKLFFGSGTQLSVL.

CDR3 region: CASSSDRVYEQYF. CDR3 in DNA: TGTGCCAGCAGTTCAGACAGAGTCTACGAGCAGTACTTC. This rearrangement joins TRBV28 to TRBJ2-7; D is possibly TRBD1 (5 bases). V was trimmed by 4 bases and J by 3 bases, leaving 10 bases between them. CDR3 length: 13 amino acids. CDR1 and CDR2 (germline): MDHEN, SYDVKM.

The chain uses TRBV9 and TRBJ1-1; D not certain. Germline V gives CDR1 SGDLS, CDR2 YYNGEE. CDR3 length equals 13 residues. Trimming removed 7 bases from V and 4 bases from J, with 14 bases in between. The CDR3 sequence: CASERTPGTEAFF. The CDR3 DNA reads as TGTGCCAGCGAACGAACCCCGGGCACTGAAGCTTTCTTT. Using reference TRBV9 and TRBJ1-1 for the parts outside the CDR3, the full variable domain is DSGVTQTPKHLITATGQRVTLRCSPRSGDLSVYWYQQSLDQGLQFLIQYYNGEERAKGNILERFSAQQFPDLHSELNLSSLELGDSALYFCASERTPGTEAFFGQGTRLTVV.

The genes are TRBV7-9 and TRBJ2-7; a weak D match, TRBD2 (5 bases). From germline, CDR1 is SEHNR and CDR2 FQNEAQ (reference sequence). CDR3 length: 17 residues. V was trimmed by 3 bases and J by 0 bases, leaving 18 bases between them. In DNA, the CDR3 is TGTGCCAGCAGCTTCGATGGGAGACGGATTAGCTCCTACGAGCAGTACTTC. This encodes CASSFDGRRISSYEQYF.

This clone was detected once. The chain carries TRBV7-8 and TRBJ1-5; D is undetermined. This CDR3 is built from 15 residues. V was cut by 2 bases and J by 5 bases, with 13 bases left in between. The V gene's germline CDR1 is SGHVS and CDR2 FQNEAQ. CDR3 in DNA: TGTGCCAGCAGCTTAATGGCAGGTTGGGATCAGCCCCAGCATTTT. Encoded protein: CASSLMAGWDQPQHF. The full variable domain, with the rest looked up from reference TRBV7-8 and TRBJ1-5, is GAGVSQSPRYKVAKRGQDVALRCDPISGHVSLFWYQQALGQGPEFLTYFQNEAQLDKSGLPSDRFFAERPEGSVSTLKIQRTQQEDSAVYLCASSLMAGWDQPQHFGDGTRLSIL.

The chain uses TRBV19 and TRBJ1-1; 8 bases fit TRBD1. The V and J ends lost 5 bases and 3 bases, in that order; junction bases with no gene match: 8. This CDR3 is 15 amino acids long. The germline gives CDR1 LNHDA, CDR2 SQIVND (reference sequence). The CDR3 reads CASSSPGTGYTEAFF. CDR3 sequence (DNA): TGTGCCAGTAGTTCTCCCGGGACAGGATACACTGAAGCTTTCTTT. Full variable domain (outside the CDR3, taken from reference TRBV19 and TRBJ1-1): DGGITQSPKYLFRKEGQNVTLSCEQNLNHDAMYWYRQDPGQGLRLIYYSQIVNDFQKGDIAEGYSVSREKKESFPLTVTSAQKNPTAFYLCASSSPGTGYTEAFFGQGTRLTVV.

This clone was recorded once. The rearrangement links TRBV7-9 to TRBJ2-7; TRBD1 might be the D (5 bases). V shed 5 bases and J shed 4 bases, with 21 bases lying between them. The CDR3 length is 16 residues. Germline CDR1 and CDR2: SEHNR and FQNEAQ (reference sequence). CDR3 DNA: TGTGCCAGCAGCGACCCCCGCAGGGAACGGCCGTACGAGCAGTACTTC. It is translated as CASSDPRRERPYEQYF.

The chain combines TRBV15 with TRBJ2-3; 8 positions agree with TRBD1. Trimming took 5 bases from V and 2 from J; bases not matched to a gene: 6. Germline V gene lookup returns CDR1 LNHNV and CDR2 YYDKDF (reference sequence). The CDR3 totals 15 residues. The CDR3 nucleotides read TGTGCCACCAGCTTCCGGACAGGGACCACAGATACGCAGTATTTT. Translation gives CATSFRTGTTDTQYF.

J is TRBJ2-6 and V is TRBV5-1, with D hard to call. CDR1 and CDR2 (germline): SGHRS, YFSETQ. CDR3 length: 17 residues. The ends were cut back, 0 bases at V and 0 bases at J, with 10 bases in the middle. Here the CDR3 reads CASSLVAVSSGANVLTF. The CDR3, as DNA: TGCGCCAGCAGCTTGGTGGCAGTCAGCTCTGGGGCCAACGTCCTGACTTTC.

The genes are TRBV5-6 and TRBJ2-1; weak D call: TRBD2 (5 bases). Germline-derived CDR1 and CDR2 are SGHDT and YYEEEE. The V gene lost 0 bases and the J gene lost 5 bases, with 15 bases spanning the gap. This CDR3 contains 16 residues. The chain's CDR3 is CASSLEGRKRHNEQFF. The CDR3 nucleotides are TGTGCCAGCAGCTTGGAAGGGAGAAAACGACACAATGAGCAGTTCTTC.